The T cell receptor (beta chain) under discussion was sequenced for a study of CD8 T cells in ankylosing spondylitis. Quantitative barcoded 5'-RACE was used to prepare TCR beta libraries. MiXCR, applied by TCRdb to the 5' RACE reads, yields one record per CDR3 protein. The data show more than 650,000 distinct CDR3 sequences, with roughly 12% seen just once and 0.51% held by the top ten. Ten or more counts support this clonotype. The antigen is not known. The junction departs from the called germline gene at one end, perhaps through a read error. Study findings and constraints: Disease-linked clones proved CD8+ and comparatively uncommon in peripheral blood. As reported, disease-linked clones showed significant enrichment in matched ankylosing spondylitis synovial fluid. Among TCR beta sequences, a motif of roughly 8 highly homologous variants appeared characteristic of ankylosing spondylitis blood.

Germline-derived CDR1 and CDR2 are SGHRS and YFSETQ. This CDR3 spans 13 amino acids. The sequencing input was blood, either unsorted or a sorted T cell fraction (not recorded which). The clonotype comes from a male donor with ankylosing spondylitis. The V gene is TRBV5-1, the J gene TRBJ2-3; 7 bases match TRBD2. The CDR3 DNA reads TGTGCCAGCAGCTTAGCGGGTAGAGATACGCAGTATTTT. Its translation: CASSLAGRDTQYF.